A selection of T cell receptor beta chains follows, all from one sample in a study of blood T cell repertoires in COVID-19. The assay was immunoSEQ multiplex PCR, and TCRdb's table has in-frame clones only and misses some. The sample shows 250,000 to 300,000 clones, 70% to 90% of them seen only once. Source material: peripheral blood. Receptors originate from a man between 45 and 60 years old with active or convalescent COVID-19. Both conserved end residues are part of each CDR3. D genes are given only for firm matches. Not every row has a clone size; where given, it reads once, few, many or a size class.

v_gene	d_gene	abundance	j_gene	CDR3nt	CDR3aa
TRBV27	NA	NA	TRBJ1-4	TGTGCCAGCAGTTTGATGGCAACAGGGTATGAAAAACTGTTTTTT	CASSLMATGYEKLFF
TRBV27	NA	NA	TRBJ2-7	TGTGCCAGCAGTACCTCCGGGACTCCGGGCAAGCAGTACTTC	CASSTSGTPGKQYF
TRBV11-2	TRBD1	NA	TRBJ1-2	TGTGCCAGCAGCTCGACGAAGGGGACAGGGATGGTCGGGCGTGGCTACACCTTC	CASSSTKGTGMVGRGYTF
TRBV28	TRBD2	NA	TRBJ2-3	TGTGCCAGCAAGGCGGGAGGGCCAAGCACAGATACGCAGTATTTT	CASKAGGPSTDTQYF
TRBV6-5	TRBD1	NA	TRBJ1-4	TGTGCCAGCAGTTACTCCAGGACAGGGTTTGCTGAAAAACTGTTTTTT	CASSYSRTGFAEKLFF
TRBV5-6	NA	NA	TRBJ1-2	TGTGCCAGCAGCTTGAAGGGGCACTATGGCTACACCTTC	CASSLKGHYGYTF
TRBV19	TRBD1	NA	TRBJ2-1	TGTGCCTCAGGACAGGGGGCCCTCAATGAGCAGTTCTTC	CASGQGALNEQFF
TRBV19	TRBD1	NA	TRBJ1-5	TGTGCCAGTAGTGAGGGGACAGCCAATCAGCCCCAGCATTTT	CASSEGTANQPQHF
TRBV24-1	TRBD1	NA	TRBJ1-4	TGTGCCACCAGTGAACCCGGGGCCGGGACAGGGAATGAAAAACTGTTTTTT	CATSEPGAGTGNEKLFF
TRBV6-6	NA	once	TRBJ2-3	TGTGCCAGCACCTTTGACTGGGGCACAGATACGCAGTATTTT	CASTFDWGTDTQYF